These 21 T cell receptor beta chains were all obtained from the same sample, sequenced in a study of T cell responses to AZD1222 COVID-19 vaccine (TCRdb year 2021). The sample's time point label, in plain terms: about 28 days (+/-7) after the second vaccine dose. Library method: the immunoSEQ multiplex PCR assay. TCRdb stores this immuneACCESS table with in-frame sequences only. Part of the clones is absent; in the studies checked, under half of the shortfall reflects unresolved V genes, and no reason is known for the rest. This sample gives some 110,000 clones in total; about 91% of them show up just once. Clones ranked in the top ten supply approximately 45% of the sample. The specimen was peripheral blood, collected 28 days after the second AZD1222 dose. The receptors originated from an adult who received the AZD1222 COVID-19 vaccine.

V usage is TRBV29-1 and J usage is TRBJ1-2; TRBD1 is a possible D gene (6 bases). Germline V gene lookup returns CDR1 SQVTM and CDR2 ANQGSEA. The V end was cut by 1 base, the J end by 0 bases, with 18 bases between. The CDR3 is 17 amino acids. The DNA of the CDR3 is TGCAGCGTTGAAGTGGCCTTCGCAGGGGTGACTAACTATGGCTACACCTTC. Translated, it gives CSVEVAFAGVTNYGYTF.

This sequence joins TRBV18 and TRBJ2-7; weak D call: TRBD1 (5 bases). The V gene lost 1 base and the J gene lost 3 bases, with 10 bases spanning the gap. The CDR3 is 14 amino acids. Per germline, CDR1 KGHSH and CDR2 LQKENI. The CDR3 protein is CASSPQRQIYEQYF. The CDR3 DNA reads TGTGCCAGCTCACCACAGAGACAGATCTACGAGCAGTACTTC. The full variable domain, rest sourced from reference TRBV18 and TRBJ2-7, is NAGVMQNPRHLVRRRGQEARLRCSPMKGHSHVYWYRQLPEEGLKFMVYLQKENIIDESGMPKERFSAEFPKEGPSILRIQQVVRGDSAAYFCASSPQRQIYEQYFGPGTRLTVT.

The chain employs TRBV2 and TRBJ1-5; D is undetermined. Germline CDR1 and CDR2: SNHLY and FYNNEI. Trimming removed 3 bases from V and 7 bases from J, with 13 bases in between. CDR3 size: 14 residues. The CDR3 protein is CASSDAGVGQPQHF. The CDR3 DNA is TGTGCCAGCAGTGACGCGGGCGTGGGGCAGCCCCAGCATTTT.

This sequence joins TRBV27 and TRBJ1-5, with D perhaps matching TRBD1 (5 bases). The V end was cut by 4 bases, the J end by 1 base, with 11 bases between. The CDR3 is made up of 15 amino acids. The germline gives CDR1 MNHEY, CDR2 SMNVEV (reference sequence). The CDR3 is CASSSGQASNQPQHF. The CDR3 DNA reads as TGTGCCAGCAGTTCAGGGCAGGCGAGCAATCAGCCCCAGCATTTT.

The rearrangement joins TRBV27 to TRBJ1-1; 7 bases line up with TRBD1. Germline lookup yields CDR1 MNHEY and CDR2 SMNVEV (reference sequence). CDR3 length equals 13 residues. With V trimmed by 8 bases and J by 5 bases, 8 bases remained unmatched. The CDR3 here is CASSMTGRTEAFF. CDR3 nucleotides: TGTGCCAGCTCCATGACAGGGAGGACTGAAGCTTTCTTT.

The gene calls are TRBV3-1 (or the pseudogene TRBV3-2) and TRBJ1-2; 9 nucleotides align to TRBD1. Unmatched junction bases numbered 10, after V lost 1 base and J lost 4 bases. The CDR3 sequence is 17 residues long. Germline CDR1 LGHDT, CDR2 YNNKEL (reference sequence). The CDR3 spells CASSQADRGTSVYGYTF. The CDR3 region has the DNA TGTGCCAGCAGCCAAGCCGACAGGGGGACGTCGGTCTATGGCTACACCTTC.

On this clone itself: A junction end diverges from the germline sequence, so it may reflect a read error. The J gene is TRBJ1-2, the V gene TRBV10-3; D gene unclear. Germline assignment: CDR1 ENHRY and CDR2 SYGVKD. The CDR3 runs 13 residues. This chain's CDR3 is CAIKPLGYYGYTF. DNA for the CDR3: TGTGCCATCAAACCATTGGGATACTACGGCTACACCTTC.

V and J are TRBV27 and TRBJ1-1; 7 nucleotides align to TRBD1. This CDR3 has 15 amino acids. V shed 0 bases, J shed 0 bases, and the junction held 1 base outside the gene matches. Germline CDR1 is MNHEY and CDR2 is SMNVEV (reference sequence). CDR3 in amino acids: CASSLSQGMNTEAFF. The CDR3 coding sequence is TGTGCCAGCAGTTTATCACAGGGGATGAACACTGAAGCTTTCTTT.

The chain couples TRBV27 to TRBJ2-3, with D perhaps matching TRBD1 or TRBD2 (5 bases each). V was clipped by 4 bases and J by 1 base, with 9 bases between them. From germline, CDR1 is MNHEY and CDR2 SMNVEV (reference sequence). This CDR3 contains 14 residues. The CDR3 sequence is CASSWGIGTDTQYF. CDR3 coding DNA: TGTGCCAGCAGTTGGGGGATAGGCACAGATACGCAGTATTTT.

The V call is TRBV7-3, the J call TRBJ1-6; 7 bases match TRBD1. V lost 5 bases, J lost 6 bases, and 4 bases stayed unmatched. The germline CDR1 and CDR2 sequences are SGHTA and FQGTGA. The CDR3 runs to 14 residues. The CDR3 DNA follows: TGTGCCAGCAGCAAGGGACAGCTTAATTCACCCCTCCACTTT. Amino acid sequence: CASSKGQLNSPLHF.

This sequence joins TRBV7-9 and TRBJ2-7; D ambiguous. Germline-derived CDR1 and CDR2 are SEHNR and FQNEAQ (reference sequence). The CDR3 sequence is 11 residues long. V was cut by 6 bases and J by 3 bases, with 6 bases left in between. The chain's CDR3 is CASSPNYEQYF. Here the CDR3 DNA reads TGTGCCAGCAGTCCAAACTACGAGCAGTACTTC.

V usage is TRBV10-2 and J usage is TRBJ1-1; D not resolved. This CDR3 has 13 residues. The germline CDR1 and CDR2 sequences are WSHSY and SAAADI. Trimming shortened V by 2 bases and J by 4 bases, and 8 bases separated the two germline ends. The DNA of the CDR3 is TGCGCCAGCAGTGAGAAGGGCAGCACTGAAGCTTTCTTT. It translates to CASSEKGSTEAFF.

The CDR3, as DNA: TGTGCCAGCAGTTTGGGACAGGTCTACAATGAGCAGTTCTTC. Its protein product is CASSLGQVYNEQFF. The rearrangement uses TRBV6-5 and TRBJ2-1; 8 positions agree with TRBD1. The V gene's germline CDR1 is MNHEY and CDR2 SVGAGI. Unmatched junction bases numbered 2, after V lost 4 bases and J lost 3 bases. The CDR3 loop spans 14 amino acids.

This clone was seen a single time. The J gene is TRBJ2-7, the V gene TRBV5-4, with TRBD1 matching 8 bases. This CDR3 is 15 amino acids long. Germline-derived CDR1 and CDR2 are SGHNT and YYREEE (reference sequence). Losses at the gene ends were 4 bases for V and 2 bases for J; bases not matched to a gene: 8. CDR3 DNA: TGTGCCAGCAGCAGAGGGGGGACAGGCCCCTACGAGCAGTACTTC. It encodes CASSRGGTGPYEQYF. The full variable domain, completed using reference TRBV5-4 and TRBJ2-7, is ETGVTQSPTHLIKTRGQQVTLRCSSQSGHNTVSWYQQALGQGPQFIFQYYREEENGRGNFPPRFSGLQFPNYSSELNVNALELDDSALYLCASSRGGTGPYEQYFGPGTRLTVT.

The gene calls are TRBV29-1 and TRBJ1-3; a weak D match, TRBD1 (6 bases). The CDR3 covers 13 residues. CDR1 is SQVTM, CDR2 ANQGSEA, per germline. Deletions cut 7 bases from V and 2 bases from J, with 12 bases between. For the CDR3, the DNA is TGCAGCGCAGGAGGGGGAACTGGAAACACCATATATTTT. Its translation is CSAGGGTGNTIYF.

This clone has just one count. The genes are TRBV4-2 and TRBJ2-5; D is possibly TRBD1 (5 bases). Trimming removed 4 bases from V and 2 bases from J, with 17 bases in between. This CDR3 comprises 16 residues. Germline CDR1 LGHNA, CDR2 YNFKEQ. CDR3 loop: CASSLKGQGSQETQYF. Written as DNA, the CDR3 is TGTGCCAGCAGCCTCAAAGGCCAGGGAAGTCAAGAGACCCAGTACTTC.

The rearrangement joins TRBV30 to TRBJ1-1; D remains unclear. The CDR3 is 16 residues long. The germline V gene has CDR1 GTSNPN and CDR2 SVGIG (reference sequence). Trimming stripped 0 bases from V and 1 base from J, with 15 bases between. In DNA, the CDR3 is TGTGCCTGGAGTGTACCGTATCGGTCGTCGAACACTGAAGCTTTCTTT. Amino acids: CAWSVPYRSSNTEAFF.

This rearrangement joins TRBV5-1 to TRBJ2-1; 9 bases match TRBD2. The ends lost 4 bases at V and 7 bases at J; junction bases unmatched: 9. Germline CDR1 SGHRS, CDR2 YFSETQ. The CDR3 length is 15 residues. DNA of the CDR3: TGCGCCAGCAGCAGTATAGCGGGAGACGGAAATGAGCAGTTCTTC. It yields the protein CASSSIAGDGNEQFF.

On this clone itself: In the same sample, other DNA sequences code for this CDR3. The CDR3 DNA follows: TGTGCCAGCCGGACTAGCGGAAACACCGGGGAGCTGTTTTTT. Its translation: CASRTSGNTGELFF. The chain joins TRBV19 to TRBJ2-2; TRBD2 matches 10 bases. In germline, CDR1 is LNHDA, CDR2 SQIVND (reference sequence). The J segment lost 2 bases and the V segment lost 9 bases, leaving 3 bases of the junction unmatched. This CDR3 region has 14 residues.

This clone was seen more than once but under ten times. The CDR3 DNA is TGCGCCAGCAGCTTGGACAGGGCTTACGAGCAGTACTTC. Protein sequence: CASSLDRAYEQYF. V usage is TRBV5-1 and J usage is TRBJ2-7, with D perhaps matching TRBD1 (6 bases). The CDR3 covers 13 residues. CDR1 and CDR2 from the germline V gene are SGHRS and YFSETQ. V gave up 0 bases and J gave up 4 bases, with 8 bases separating them.

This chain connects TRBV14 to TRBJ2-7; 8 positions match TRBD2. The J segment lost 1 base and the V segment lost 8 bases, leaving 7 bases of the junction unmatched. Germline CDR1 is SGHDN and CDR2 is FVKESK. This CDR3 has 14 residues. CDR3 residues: CASAGGLYSYEQYF. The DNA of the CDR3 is TGTGCCAGCGCGGGGGGACTATATTCCTACGAGCAGTACTTC. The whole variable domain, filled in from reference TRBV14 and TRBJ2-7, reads EAGVTQFPSHSVIEKGQTVTLRCDPISGHDNLYWYRRVMGKEIKFLLHFVKESKQDESGMPNNRFLAERTGGTYSTLKVQPAELEDSGVYFCASAGGLYSYEQYFGPGTRLTVT.